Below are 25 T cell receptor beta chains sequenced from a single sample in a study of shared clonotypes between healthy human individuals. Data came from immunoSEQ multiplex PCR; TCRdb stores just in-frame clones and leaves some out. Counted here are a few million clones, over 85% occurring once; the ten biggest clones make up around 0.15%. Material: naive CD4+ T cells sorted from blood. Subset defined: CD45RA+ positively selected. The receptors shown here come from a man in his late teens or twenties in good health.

The chain's CDR3 is CASSSRLVGEQYF. CDR3 coding DNA: TGTGCCAGCAGCTCAAGACTAGTCGGCGAGCAGTACTTC. J is TRBJ2-7 and V is TRBV13; D may be TRBD2 (6 bases). The CDR3 sequence is 13 residues long. V was cut by 4 bases and J by 6 bases, with 13 bases left in between. Germline V gives CDR1 PRHDT, CDR2 FYEKMQ (reference sequence).

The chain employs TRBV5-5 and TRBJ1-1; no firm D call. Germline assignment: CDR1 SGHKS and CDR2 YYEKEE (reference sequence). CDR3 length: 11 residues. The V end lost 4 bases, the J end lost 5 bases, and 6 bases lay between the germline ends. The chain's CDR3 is CASSLRTEAFF. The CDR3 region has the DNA TGTGCCAGCAGCCTGCGGACTGAAGCTTTCTTT.

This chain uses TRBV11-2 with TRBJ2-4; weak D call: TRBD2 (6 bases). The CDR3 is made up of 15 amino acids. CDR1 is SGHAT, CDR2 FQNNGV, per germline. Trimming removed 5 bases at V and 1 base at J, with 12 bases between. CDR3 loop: CASSQLRGAKNIQYF. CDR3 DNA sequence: TGTGCCAGCAGCCAGTTACGGGGGGCCAAAAACATTCAGTACTTC.

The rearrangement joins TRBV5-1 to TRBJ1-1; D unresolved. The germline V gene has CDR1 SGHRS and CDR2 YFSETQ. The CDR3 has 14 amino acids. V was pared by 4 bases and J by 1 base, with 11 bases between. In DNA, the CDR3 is TGCGCCAGCAGCACCCTACAAGGGAACACTGAAGCTTTCTTT. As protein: CASSTLQGNTEAFF.

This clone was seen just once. The CDR3 protein is CASSGGQGSPNQPQHF. DNA of the CDR3: TGTGCCAGCAGCGGGGGACAGGGGTCGCCAAATCAGCCCCAGCATTTT. The chain joins TRBV5-7 to TRBJ1-5; 10 bases match TRBD1. TRBV5-7 is noted as an ORF with a role that remains uncertain. There are 16 residues in the CDR3. The V and J ends lost 4 bases and 4 bases, in that order; junction bases with no gene match: 8.

This CDR3 reads CASSLLSYTEAFF. CDR3 coding DNA: TGTGCCAGCAGCTTGTTAAGCTACACTGAAGCTTTCTTT. The gene calls are TRBV5-6 and TRBJ1-1; D not certain. CDR3 size: 13 residues. Trimming cost V 1 base and J 3 bases, with 7 bases left between them. CDR1 and CDR2 from the germline V gene are SGHDT and YYEEEE.

The DNA for the CDR3 is TGTGCCAGCAGCCATACAGGGACCGGGGAGCTGTTTTTT. The encoded protein is CASSHTGTGELFF. The rearrangement joins TRBV5-4 to TRBJ2-2, with D possibly being TRBD1 (6 bases). Germline assignment: CDR1 SGHNT and CDR2 YYREEE (reference sequence). V dropped 4 bases and J dropped 5 bases, with 9 bases sitting between them. This CDR3 comprises 13 residues.

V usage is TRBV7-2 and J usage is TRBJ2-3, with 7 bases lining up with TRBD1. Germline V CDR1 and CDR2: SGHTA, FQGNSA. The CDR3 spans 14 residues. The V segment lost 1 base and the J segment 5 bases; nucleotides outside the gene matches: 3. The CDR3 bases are TGTGCCAGCAGCTTAGAACAGGGGATAGATACGCAGTATTTT. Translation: CASSLEQGIDTQYF.

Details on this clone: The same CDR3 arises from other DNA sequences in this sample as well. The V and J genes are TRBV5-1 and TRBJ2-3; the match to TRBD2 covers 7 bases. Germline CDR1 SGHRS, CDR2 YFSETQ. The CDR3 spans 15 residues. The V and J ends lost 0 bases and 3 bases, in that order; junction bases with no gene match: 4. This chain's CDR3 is CASSLEASGTDTQYF. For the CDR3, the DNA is TGCGCCAGCAGCTTGGAGGCTAGCGGAACAGATACGCAGTATTTT.

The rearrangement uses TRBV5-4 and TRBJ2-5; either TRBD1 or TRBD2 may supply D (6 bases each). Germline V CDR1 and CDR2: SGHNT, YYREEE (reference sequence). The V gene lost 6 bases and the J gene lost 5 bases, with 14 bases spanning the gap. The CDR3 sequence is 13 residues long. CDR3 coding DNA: TGTGCCAGCAACTGGAGGGGGGTGGAGACCCAGTACTTC. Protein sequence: CASNWRGVETQYF.

CDR3 nucleotides: TGTGCCAGCAGTTTATACCTAGCGGGAGTCACAGATACGCAGTATTTT. Translation: CASSLYLAGVTDTQYF. This chain connects TRBV27 to TRBJ2-3, with 10 bases identical to TRBD2. Germline values: CDR1 MNHEY, CDR2 SMNVEV (reference sequence). Trimming at V came to 1 base and at J to 2 bases, leaving 3 bases not matched to a gene. This CDR3 spans 16 amino acids.

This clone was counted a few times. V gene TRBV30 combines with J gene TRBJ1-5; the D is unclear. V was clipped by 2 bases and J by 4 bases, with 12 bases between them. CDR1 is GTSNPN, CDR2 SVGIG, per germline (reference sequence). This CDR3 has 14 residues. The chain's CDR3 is CAWSIQTKNQPQHF. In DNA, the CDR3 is TGTGCCTGGAGTATACAGACCAAAAATCAGCCCCAGCATTTT.

CDR3 DNA: TGTGCCTGGAGTCCCCTTATTGCGGAAAAACTGTTTTTT. Translating gives CAWSPLIAEKLFF. The V gene is TRBV30, the J gene TRBJ1-4; D unclear. Germline CDR1 reads GTSNPN; CDR2 reads SVGIG (reference sequence). Trimming took 2 bases from V and 8 from J, leaving 12 bases between them. The CDR3 is 13 amino acids.

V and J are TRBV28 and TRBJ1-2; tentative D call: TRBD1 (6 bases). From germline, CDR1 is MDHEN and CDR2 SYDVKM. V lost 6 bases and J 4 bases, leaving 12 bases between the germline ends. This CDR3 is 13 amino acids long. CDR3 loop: CASRGSGAYGYTF. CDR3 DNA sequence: TGTGCCAGCAGGGGATCGGGGGCCTATGGCTACACCTTC.

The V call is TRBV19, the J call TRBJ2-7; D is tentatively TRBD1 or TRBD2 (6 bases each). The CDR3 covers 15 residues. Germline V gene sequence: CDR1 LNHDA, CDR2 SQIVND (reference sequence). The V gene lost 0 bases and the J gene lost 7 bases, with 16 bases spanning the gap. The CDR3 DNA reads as TGTGCCAGTAGTATAGAGGGTCGACGGAGGGGGGAGCAGTACTTC. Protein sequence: CASSIEGRRRGEQYF.

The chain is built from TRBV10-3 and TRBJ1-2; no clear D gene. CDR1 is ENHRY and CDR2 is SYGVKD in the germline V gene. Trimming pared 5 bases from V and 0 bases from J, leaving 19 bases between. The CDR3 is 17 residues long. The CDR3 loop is CAISQTEDGRANYGYTF. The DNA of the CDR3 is TGTGCCATCAGTCAGACCGAGGACGGTCGAGCTAACTATGGCTACACCTTC.

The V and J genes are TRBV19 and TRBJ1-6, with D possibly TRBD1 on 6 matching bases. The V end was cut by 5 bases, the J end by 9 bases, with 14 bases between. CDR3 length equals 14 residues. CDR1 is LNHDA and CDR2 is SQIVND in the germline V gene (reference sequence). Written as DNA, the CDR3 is TGTGCCAGTAGTTACGGACAGCTTGGTTCACCCCTCCACTTT. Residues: CASSYGQLGSPLHF. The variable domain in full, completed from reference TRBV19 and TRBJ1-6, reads DGGITQSPKYLFRKEGQNVTLSCEQNLNHDAMYWYRQDPGQGLRLIYYSQIVNDFQKGDIAEGYSVSREKKESFPLTVTSAQKNPTAFYLCASSYGQLGSPLHFGNGTRLTVT.

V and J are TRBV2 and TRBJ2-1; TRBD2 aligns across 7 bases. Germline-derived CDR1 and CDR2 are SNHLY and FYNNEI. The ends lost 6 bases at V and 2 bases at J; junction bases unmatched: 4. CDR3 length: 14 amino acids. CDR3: CASRAGVAYNEQFF. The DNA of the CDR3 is TGTGCCAGCAGGGCGGGGGTTGCCTACAATGAGCAGTTCTTC. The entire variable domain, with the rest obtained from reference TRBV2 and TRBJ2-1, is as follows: EPEVTQTPSHQVTQMGQEVILRCVPISNHLYFYWYRQILGQKVEFLVSFYNNEISEKSEIFDDQFSVERPDGSNFTLKIRSTKLEDSAMYFCASRAGVAYNEQFFGPGTRLTVL.

In DNA, the CDR3 is TGTGCCAGCAGTTCCGACAGCTACAATGAGCAGTTCTTC. As protein: CASSSDSYNEQFF. This chain joins TRBV6-6 and TRBJ2-1; D possibly corresponds to TRBD1 (5 bases). The V gene lost 4 bases and the J gene lost 3 bases, with 7 bases spanning the gap. The CDR3 consists of 13 residues. Germline CDR1 reads MNHNY; CDR2 reads SVGAGI (reference sequence).

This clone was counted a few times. The CDR3 here is CAWRQGLNTEAFF. The CDR3 DNA reads TGTGCCTGGAGACAGGGGCTGAACACTGAAGCTTTCTTT. The V call is TRBV30, the J call TRBJ1-1; the match to TRBD1 covers 7 bases. The CDR3 spans 13 residues. Trimming at V came to 3 bases and at J to 0 bases, leaving 1 base not matched to a gene. Germline V gives CDR1 GTSNPN, CDR2 SVGIG (reference sequence).

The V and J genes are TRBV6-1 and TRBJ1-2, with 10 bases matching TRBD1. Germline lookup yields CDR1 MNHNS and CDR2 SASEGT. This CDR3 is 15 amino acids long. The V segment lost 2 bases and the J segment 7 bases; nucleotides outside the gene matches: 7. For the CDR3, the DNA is TGTGCCAGCAGTGAACACGACAGGGGGCAGGGTGGCTACACCTTC. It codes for CASSEHDRGQGGYTF.

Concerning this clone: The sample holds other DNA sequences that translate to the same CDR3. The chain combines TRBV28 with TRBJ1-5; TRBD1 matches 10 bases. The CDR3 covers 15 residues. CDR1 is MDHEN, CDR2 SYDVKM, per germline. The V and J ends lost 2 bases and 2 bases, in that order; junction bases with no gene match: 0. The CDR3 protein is CASSLGTGGNQPQHF. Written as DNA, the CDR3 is TGTGCCAGCAGTTTAGGGACAGGGGGCAATCAGCCCCAGCATTTT.

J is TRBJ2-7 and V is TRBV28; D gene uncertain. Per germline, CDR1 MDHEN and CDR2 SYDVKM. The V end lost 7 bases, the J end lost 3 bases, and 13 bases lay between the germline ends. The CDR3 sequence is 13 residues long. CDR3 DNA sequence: TGTGCCAGCACCCAAGTTGTGGGCTACGAGCAGTACTTC. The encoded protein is CASTQVVGYEQYF.

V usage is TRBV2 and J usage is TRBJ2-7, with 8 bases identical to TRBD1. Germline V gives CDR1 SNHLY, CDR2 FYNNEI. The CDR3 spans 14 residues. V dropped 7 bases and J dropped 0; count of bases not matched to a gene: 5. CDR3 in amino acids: CASNPGTGSYEQYF. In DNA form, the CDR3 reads TGTGCCAGCAACCCTGGGACAGGCTCCTACGAGCAGTACTTC. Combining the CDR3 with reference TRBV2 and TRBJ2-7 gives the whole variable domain EPEVTQTPSHQVTQMGQEVILRCVPISNHLYFYWYRQILGQKVEFLVSFYNNEISEKSEIFDDQFSVERPDGSNFTLKIRSTKLEDSAMYFCASNPGTGSYEQYFGPGTRLTVT.

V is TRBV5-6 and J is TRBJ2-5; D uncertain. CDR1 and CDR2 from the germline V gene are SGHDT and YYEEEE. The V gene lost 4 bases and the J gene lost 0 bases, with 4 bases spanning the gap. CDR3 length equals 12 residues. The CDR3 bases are TGTGCCAGCAGCCCGTACCAAGAGACCCAGTACTTC. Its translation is CASSPYQETQYF.